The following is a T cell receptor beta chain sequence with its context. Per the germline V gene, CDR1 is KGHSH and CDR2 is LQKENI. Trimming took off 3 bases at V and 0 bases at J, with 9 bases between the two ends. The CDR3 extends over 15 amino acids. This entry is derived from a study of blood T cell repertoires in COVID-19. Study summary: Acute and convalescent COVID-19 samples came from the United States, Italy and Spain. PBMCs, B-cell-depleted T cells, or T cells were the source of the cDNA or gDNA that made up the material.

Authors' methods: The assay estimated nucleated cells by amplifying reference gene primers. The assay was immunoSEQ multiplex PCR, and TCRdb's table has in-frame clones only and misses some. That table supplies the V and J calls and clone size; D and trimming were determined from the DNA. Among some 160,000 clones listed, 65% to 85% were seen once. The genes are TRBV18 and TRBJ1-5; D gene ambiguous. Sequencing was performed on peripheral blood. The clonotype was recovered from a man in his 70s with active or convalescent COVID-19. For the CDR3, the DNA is TGTGCCAGCTCACCGACAAGCTATAGCAATCAGCCCCAGCATTTT. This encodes CASSPTSYSNQPQHF.